A selection of T cell receptor beta chains follows, all from one sample in a study of human T cells and chemical hapten exposure. A single record per CDR3 protein comes from TCRdb applying MiXCR to the RACE reads. There are around 360,000 distinct CDR3 sequences in the sample; over 6% occur only once, and under 7% lies in the top ten. The sample in question was whole blood, obtained in connection with sensitization to the hapten diphenylcyclopropenone (DPC). The receptors here all came from a woman between 18 and 30 years old with alopecia areata. Some clones in this sample may be carry-over from other donors' samples. Each CDR3 is given with its conserved first and last residue. Fields, in order: CDR3 protein, V gene, J gene, clone size, CDR3 length. The size of a clone is reported for some rows only, either as once, few or many, or as a class for expanded clones.

CDR3aa: CASSSSGGVNTQYF; v_gene: TRBV5-1; j_gene: TRBJ2-3; abundance: .; len: 14
CDR3aa: CASSPRTSVNEQFF; v_gene: TRBV5-1; j_gene: TRBJ2-1; abundance: .; len: 14
CDR3aa: CASSLRDRITNEKLFF; v_gene: TRBV11-2; j_gene: TRBJ1-4; abundance: many; len: 16
CDR3aa: CASSPGQVMNTEAFF; v_gene: TRBV6-1; j_gene: TRBJ1-1; abundance: many; len: 15
CDR3aa: CASSHNSYEQYF; v_gene: TRBV27; j_gene: TRBJ2-7; abundance: few; len: 12
CDR3aa: CASSFAQSDTQYF; v_gene: TRBV7-2; j_gene: TRBJ2-3; abundance: few; len: 13
CDR3aa: CATTGYSDTQYF; v_gene: TRBV25-1; j_gene: TRBJ2-3; abundance: .; len: 12
CDR3aa: CASRPGQATDTQYF; v_gene: TRBV28; j_gene: TRBJ2-3; abundance: .; len: 14
CDR3aa: CASSQDRGGQPQHF; v_gene: TRBV5-1; j_gene: TRBJ1-5; abundance: many; len: 14
CDR3aa: CSAQTSFETQYF; v_gene: TRBV20-1; j_gene: TRBJ2-5; abundance: few; len: 12
CDR3aa: CATGGAYEQFF; v_gene: TRBV27; j_gene: TRBJ2-1; abundance: few; len: 11
CDR3aa: CASSLRTSGGSGTQYF; v_gene: TRBV3-1; j_gene: TRBJ2-5; abundance: few; len: 16
CDR3aa: CASSSPDGANVLTF; v_gene: TRBV28; j_gene: TRBJ2-6; abundance: .; len: 14
CDR3aa: CASSLGSGGNNSPLHF; v_gene: TRBV5-1; j_gene: TRBJ1-6; abundance: .; len: 16
CDR3aa: CASSSPGGDWNTEAFF; v_gene: TRBV28; j_gene: TRBJ1-1; abundance: .; len: 16
CDR3aa: CASSQGIGVGTGVSSGANVLTF; v_gene: TRBV4-3; j_gene: TRBJ2-6; abundance: many; len: 22
CDR3aa: CASSSSNSPLHF; v_gene: TRBV7-9; j_gene: TRBJ1-6; abundance: many; len: 12
CDR3aa: CASSQDGLGTYGANVLTF; v_gene: TRBV4-3; j_gene: TRBJ2-6; abundance: few; len: 18
CDR3aa: CASRQGYTQYF; v_gene: TRBV6-5; j_gene: TRBJ2-3; abundance: many; len: 11
CDR3aa: CASNPGTYEQYF; v_gene: TRBV6-6; j_gene: TRBJ2-7; abundance: .; len: 12
CDR3aa: CSALTTGSGANVLTF; v_gene: TRBV20-1; j_gene: TRBJ2-6; abundance: .; len: 15
CDR3aa: CSVEPQEYTEAFF; v_gene: TRBV29-1; j_gene: TRBJ1-1; abundance: many; len: 13